Sequencing of this T cell receptor beta chain was carried out in a study of cytomegalovirus exposure and HLA in healthy donors. At the level of the study: Most donors, about 77% of roughly 400 genotyped, fell in the Caucasian-associated ancestry cluster.

Turning to this clone: The antigen remains unidentified.

It was with 60 Vbeta and 13 Jbeta primers that the PCR ran. Generated by immunoSEQ multiplex PCR, the TCRdb table keeps only in-frame clones and is missing some. The repertoire holds some 150,000 clones, with over 75% as singletons. Findings and limits, study-wide: There were some public TCRs occurring in many donors, but most TCR sequences were rare. Later genetic work tied a missense DCLRE1C variant to beta-chain V and J trimming. When the data were analyzed later, several of the most significant clusters appeared to be linked to common viral pathogens.

CDR1 is LNHNV and CDR2 is YYDKDF in the germline V gene (reference sequence). This CDR3 has 14 residues. With 6 bases clipped from V and 6 bases from J, the junction kept 7 bases outside the gene matches. The V call is TRBV15, the J call TRBJ2-3, with TRBD1 identical over 9 bases. The sequencing sample was made of PBMCs. The origin of this receptor is a young man in good health and CMV-seronegative. The CDR3, as DNA: TGTGCCACCAGTTCGGGACAGGGTGGCGATACGCAGTATTTT. Protein product: CATSSGQGGDTQYF.